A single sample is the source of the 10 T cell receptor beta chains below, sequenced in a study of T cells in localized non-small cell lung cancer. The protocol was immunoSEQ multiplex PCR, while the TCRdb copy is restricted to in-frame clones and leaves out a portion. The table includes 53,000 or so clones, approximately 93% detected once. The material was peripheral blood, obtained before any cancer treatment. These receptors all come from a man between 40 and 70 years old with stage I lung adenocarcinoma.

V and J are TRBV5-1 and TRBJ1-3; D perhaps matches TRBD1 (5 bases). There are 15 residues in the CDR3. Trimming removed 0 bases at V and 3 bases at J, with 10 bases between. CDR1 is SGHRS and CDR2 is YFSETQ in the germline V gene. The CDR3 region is CASSLVAGVGNTIYF. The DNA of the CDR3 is TGCGCCAGCAGCTTGGTGGCGGGGGTTGGAAACACCATATATTTT.

The CDR3 loop is CASRPTGTNTGELFF. For the CDR3, the DNA is TGTGCCAGCAGGCCTACAGGGACGAACACCGGGGAGCTGTTTTTT. The rearrangement links TRBV7-9 to TRBJ2-2, with D tentatively TRBD1 (6 bases). Germline CDR1 and CDR2: SEHNR and FQNEAQ (reference sequence). The CDR3 extends over 15 amino acids. V was cut by 6 bases and J by 0 bases, with 11 bases left in between.

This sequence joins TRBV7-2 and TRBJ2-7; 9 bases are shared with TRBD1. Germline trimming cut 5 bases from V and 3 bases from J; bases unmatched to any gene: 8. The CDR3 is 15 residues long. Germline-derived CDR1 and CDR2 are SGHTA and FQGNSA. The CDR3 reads CASSRGQGLNYEQYF. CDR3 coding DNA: TGTGCCAGCAGCAGGGGACAGGGACTTAACTACGAGCAGTACTTC.

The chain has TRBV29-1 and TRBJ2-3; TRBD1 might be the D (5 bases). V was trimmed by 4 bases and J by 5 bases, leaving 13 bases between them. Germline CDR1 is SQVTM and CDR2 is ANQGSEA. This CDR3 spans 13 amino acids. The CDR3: CSVGTPGKDTQYF. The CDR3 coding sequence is TGCAGCGTTGGTACTCCAGGGAAAGATACGCAGTATTTT.

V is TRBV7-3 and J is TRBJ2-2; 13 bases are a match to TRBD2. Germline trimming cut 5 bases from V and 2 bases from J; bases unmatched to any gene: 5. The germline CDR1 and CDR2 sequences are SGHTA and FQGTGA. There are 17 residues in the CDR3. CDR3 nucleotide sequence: TGTGCCAGCAGCCCCGGACTAGCGGGAGCCAACACCGGGGAGCTGTTTTTT. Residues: CASSPGLAGANTGELFF.

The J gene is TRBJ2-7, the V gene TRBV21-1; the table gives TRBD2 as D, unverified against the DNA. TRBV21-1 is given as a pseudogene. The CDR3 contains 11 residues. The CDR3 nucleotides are TGTGCCAGCAGTCGATCCGGCGAGCAGTACTTC. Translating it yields CASSRSGEQYF.

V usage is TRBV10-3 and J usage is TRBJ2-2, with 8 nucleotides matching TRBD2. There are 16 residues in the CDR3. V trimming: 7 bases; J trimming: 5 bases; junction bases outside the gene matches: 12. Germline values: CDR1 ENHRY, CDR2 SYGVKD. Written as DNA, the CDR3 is TGTGCCATCACTGACATAGCGGGAATCGGAACCGGGGAGCTGTTTTTT. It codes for CAITDIAGIGTGELFF.

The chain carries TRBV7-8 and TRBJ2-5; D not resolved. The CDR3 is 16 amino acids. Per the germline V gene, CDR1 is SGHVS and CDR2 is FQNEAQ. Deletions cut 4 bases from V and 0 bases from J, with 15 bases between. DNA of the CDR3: TGTGCCAGCAGCTCCCCGGGCAGAAGGAACCAAGAGACCCAGTACTTC. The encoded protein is CASSSPGRRNQETQYF.

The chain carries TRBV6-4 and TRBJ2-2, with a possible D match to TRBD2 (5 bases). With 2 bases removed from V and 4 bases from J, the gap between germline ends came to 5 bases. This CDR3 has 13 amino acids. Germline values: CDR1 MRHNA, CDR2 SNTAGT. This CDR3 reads CASSDGSTGELFF. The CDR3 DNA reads TGTGCCAGCAGTGACGGGAGCACCGGGGAGCTGTTTTTT.

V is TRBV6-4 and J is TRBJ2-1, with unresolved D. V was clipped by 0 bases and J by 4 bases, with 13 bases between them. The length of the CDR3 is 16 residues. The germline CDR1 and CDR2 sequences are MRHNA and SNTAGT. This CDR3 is CASSDSPGSGYNEQFF. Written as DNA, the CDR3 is TGTGCCAGCAGTGACTCGCCCGGGTCTGGATACAATGAGCAGTTCTTC.